This T cell receptor beta chain is from a study of tumor-infiltrating lymphocytes in glioblastoma multiforme (dated by TCRdb to 2016 to 2017). As for the study more broadly: Whether intratumoral genomic heterogeneity fosters TIL diversity was tested through joint investigation of somatic mutations, TIL diversity and immune response activity.

Total RNA was isolated from peripheral blood mononuclear cells with TRIzol reagent and was purified using the RNeasy kit. All RNA had OD 260/280 ratios above 1.9 and RNA integrity numbers above 6.5. TCRB libraries were built from RNA via three nested multiplex PCR rounds using a modified ARM-PCR protocol with multiple V-beta primers and a C-beta primer. Starting from approximately 0.49 ug of total RNA, TCRB-specific cDNA was synthesized using ProtoScript II Reverse Transcriptase and a C-beta primer. The description of the TCRB libraries did not mention any unique molecular identifiers. In the third PCR, barcodes and adapters were added over about 23 cycles with Deep VentR (exo-) polymerase, and the 250-500 bp bands were then gel purified. TCRB libraries were sequenced on an Illumina HiSeq 2500 with 250 bp paired-end reads. The authors' analysis ran thus. Reads were cleaned with Trimmomatic, merged with FLASH, assigned V, D and J segments with MiGEC, and analyzed with VDJtools. Repertoire diversity was measured using the Shannon-Wiener diversity index, which was calculated with VDJtools. TCRdb reprocessing: public reads trimmed at Q25 with fastp, clones called with MiXCR, in-frame beta chains kept. CDR3 protein duplicates are merged, each entry listing the most common genes and DNA. It is TCRdb's table, rather than the study itself, that gives the V and J calls and clone size. A total of 20,000 or so distinct CDR3 sequences appear in this sample, approximately 70% of them only once. About 17% of the sample is taken by the ten largest.

To note about this clonotype: This clone's antigen is unknown. No much larger clonotype is one base removed from it; base qualities were not supplied.

The investigation overall reported the following: Generalizability is limited because the TCR and somatic mutation analysis included only one glioblastoma patient. T cells were not sorted into functional subsets, which the authors noted as a future improvement. Because T cells carry unequal numbers of TCR transcripts, RNA-based TCR sequencing may distort clone frequencies.

From cysteine to phenylalanine, the CDR3 is 13 amino acids long. Only the CDR3 DNA stays, 39 bases, in frame from base 1. Trimming leaves V shorter by 6 bases and J shorter by 3 bases, with the junction holding 4 bases beyond the gene matches. CDR1 and CDR2 were assigned from the germline V gene (reference sequence) as DFQATT and SNEGSKA. The source is a male donor with glioblastoma. Sequences were obtained from peripheral blood. The receptor chain draws on TRBV20-1 and TRBJ1-2; TRBD1 lines up with 10 middle nucleotides. CDR3 reads: CSAGDRGDYGYTF. The DNA sequence reads TGCAGTGCAGGGGACAGGGGAGACTATGGCTACACCTTC.